This TCR beta chain was sequenced during a study of regulatory T cells in long-lasting Graves disease. Arm-PCR with iRepertoire HTBI primers amplified the CDR3 regions for these TCR beta libraries. In TCRdb, the multiplex PCR reads were re-called with MiXCR into one record per CDR3 protein. The table shows 680,000 or so distinct CDR3 sequences, with 15% to 20% occurring only once. CDR1 and CDR2 from the germline V gene are MGHRA and YSYEKL. V was clipped by 1 base and J by 2 bases, with 10 bases between them. The CDR3 is 15 amino acids. Time point denoted: newly diagnosed GD, antithyroid drugs for less than 3 months. The TCR library used RNA extracted from PBMCs. These same data were also listed under a study on T cells in Graves' hyperthyroidism and ophthalmopathy.

J is TRBJ2-3 and V is TRBV4-1, with a tentative D call TRBD2 (5 bases). The source material was peripheral blood mononuclear cells (PBMCs), sampled at new diagnosis, from a patient treated with antithyroid drugs. This receptor was taken from a woman aged 25 to 39 with Graves disease. As DNA, the CDR3 is TGCGCCAGCAGCCAAGCGGGGATTTCCACAGATACGCAGTATTTT. It translates to CASSQAGISTDTQYF.